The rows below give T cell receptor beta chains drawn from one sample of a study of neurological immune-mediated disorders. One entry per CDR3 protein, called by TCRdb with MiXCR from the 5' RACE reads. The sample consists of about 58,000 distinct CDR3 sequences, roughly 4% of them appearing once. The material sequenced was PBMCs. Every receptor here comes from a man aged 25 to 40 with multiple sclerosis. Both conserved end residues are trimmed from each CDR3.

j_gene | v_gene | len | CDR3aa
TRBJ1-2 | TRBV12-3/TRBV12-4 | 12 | ASSRQGLDYGYT
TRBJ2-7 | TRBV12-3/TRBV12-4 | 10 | ASSSRVPEQY
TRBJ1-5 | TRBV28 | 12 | ASSIGTGNQPQN
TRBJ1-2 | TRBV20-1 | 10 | SAEGPNYGYT
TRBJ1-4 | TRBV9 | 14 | ASSPGIRDTNEKLF
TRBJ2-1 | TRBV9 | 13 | ASSVGGATYNEQF
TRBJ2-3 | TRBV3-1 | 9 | ASSQGVTQY
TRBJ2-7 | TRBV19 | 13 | ASSTGGQVTYEQY
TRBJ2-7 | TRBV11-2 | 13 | ASSLGTSRSYEQY
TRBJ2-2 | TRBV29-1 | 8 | SVESGELF
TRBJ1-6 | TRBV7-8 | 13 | ASSLSGRRESPLH
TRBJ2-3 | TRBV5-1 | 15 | ASSPVTGTSRTDTQY
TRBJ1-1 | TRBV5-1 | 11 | ASSLVPGAEAF
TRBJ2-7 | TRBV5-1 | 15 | ASSLLLSDGGAREQY
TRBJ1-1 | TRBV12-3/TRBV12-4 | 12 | ASSRDRRGTEAF
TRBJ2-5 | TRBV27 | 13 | ASSLNRDSTETQY
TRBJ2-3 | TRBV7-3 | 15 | ASSLIPVAGGGDSQY
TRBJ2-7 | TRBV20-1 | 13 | SAQNRRGGAYEQY
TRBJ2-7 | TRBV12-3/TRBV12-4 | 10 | ASSLSHYEQY
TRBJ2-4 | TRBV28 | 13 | ASSFRGRAKNIQY
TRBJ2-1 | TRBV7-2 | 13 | ASSLWTSFYNEQF
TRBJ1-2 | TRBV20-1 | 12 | SARAAGTGGGYT
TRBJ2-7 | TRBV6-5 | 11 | ASSPTAVREQY
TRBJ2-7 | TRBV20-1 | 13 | SARDDRTGGYEQY
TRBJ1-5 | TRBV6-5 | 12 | ASSSNTGRQPQH
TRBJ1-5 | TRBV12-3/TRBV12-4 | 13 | ASSLSTGGARAQH
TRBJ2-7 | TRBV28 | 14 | ASSSPRGDSSYEQY
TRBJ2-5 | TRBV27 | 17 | ASSFSWASGNWGQETQY
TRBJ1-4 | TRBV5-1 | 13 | ASSYLGRENEKLF
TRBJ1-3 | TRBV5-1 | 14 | ASSLDQDSSGNTIY
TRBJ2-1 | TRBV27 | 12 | ASSAGHPINEQF
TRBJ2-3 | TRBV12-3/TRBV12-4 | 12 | ASRSPSGTDTQY
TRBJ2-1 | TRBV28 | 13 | ASSLLGAIYNEQF
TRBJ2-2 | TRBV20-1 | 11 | GSRAGDTGELF
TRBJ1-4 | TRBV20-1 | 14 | SARGQGAPTNEKLF
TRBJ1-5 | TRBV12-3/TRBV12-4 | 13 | ASSSRGQGAQPQH
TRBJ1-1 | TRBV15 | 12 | ATSRDRGTGAAF
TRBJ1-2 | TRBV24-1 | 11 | ATIRDRVYGYT
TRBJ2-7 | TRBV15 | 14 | ATSRKTTSVGYEQY
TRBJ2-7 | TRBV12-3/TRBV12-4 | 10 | ARKAGVGEQY
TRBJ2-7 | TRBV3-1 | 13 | ASSGGGAYPYEQY
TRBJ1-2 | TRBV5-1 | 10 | ASSLTNYGYT
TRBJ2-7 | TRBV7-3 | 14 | ASSSTGGTASYEQY
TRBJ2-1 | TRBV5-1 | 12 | ASSLVGGQNEQF